This section outlines one T cell receptor (beta chain) sequence together with its context. Its antigen is unknown. No per-base quality is available; no much larger clone lies one base away. Donors formed part of the validation cohort, which comprised 120 subjects and was distinct from the first cohort of some 700 subjects. This record comes from a study of cytomegalovirus exposure and HLA in healthy donors (dated 2017 in TCRdb). Broadly, across the study: The 650 to 800 repertoires of the first cohort and the roughly 120 validation repertoires were produced on the same platform, according to a later analysis. The study aimed to test whether signatures of past pathogen exposure could be identified by cataloging public T cell receptors. To predict cytomegalovirus infection status, the study brought together high-throughput TCR immunosequencing, statistical association of individual TCRs with disease status, and machine learning. A separate validation cohort of about 110 different subjects was used in addition to the approximately 610-subject first cohort. Broad study findings and their caveats: All 120 or so repertoires were used to score co-occurrence in the validation cohort in a later analysis, because that analysis had no HLA typing for the cohort. A later analysis found that TCRs clustered in the first cohort also tended to co-occur in the 95 to 150 validation repertoires, with 94% of cluster scores above 0. It was suggested by the authors that the approach could potentially be generalized to other disease states and immunological phenotypes. The study gave a list of some 150 TCR beta chains associated with cytomegalovirus. In vitro tests confirmed that a few of the cytomegalovirus-associated TCR beta chains recognize cytomegalovirus antigens. Most TCR sequences were seen in very few donors, while some public TCRs were found in many individuals. Cytomegalovirus status was reported to be diagnosed by the classifier with high specificity and sensitivity in both the original and validation cohorts.

The library came from the immunoSEQ multiplex PCR assay. As for the original processing: A statistical classification framework was built for diagnosing cytomegalovirus status from the catalog of TCR beta chain sequences. The clones in this table, taken by TCRdb from immuneACCESS, are in-frame only. Not every clone is retained; where verified, under half of the shortfall comes from an unresolved V gene, and the cause of the rest is unknown. D and trimming come from the DNA, and the V and J calls and clone size come from that table. The sample table holds 200,000 to 250,000 clones, of which approximately 80% were seen once. The ten most abundant clones make up 11% to 15% of the sample. V has 1 base trimmed and J has 5 bases trimmed; junction bases matching no gene number 7. From its cysteine to its phenylalanine, the CDR3 spans 15 amino acids. The DNA shown is the 45-base CDR3, in frame from base 1. CDR1 and CDR2, looked up from the germline V gene, are SGDLS and YYNGEE.

Material for sequencing was PBMCs. In this chain, TRBV9 is recombined with TRBJ2-7; 9 junctional bases match TRBD1. The sequence derives from a woman aged 25 to 39 in good health and CMV-seropositive. The CDR3 has the sequence CASSVYGTGSDEQYF. The nucleotide sequence reads TGTGCCAGCAGCGTATACGGGACAGGGAGCGACGAGCAGTACTTC.